Listed here is a single T cell receptor beta chain. The target antigen is unknown. The source of the sample is a study of T cell responses to AZD1222 COVID-19 vaccine. Study observations and caveats: Receipt of two AZD1222 doses was followed by a rise in Spike-specific TCR breadth and depth.

CDR3 length: 15 amino acids. Germline V gene data show CDR1 as SGDLS and CDR2 as YYNGEE. With V trimmed by 2 bases and J by 6 bases, 6 bases remained unmatched. TCRdb's table, derived via immunoSEQ multiplex PCR, lists solely in-frame clones and lacks some. In the table there are under 300,000 clones, over 85% of which are singletons. The chain employs TRBV9 and TRBJ2-3; 10 bases fit TRBD2. This TCR was sampled from an adult in good health. The specimen comprised peripheral blood, sampled on day 0 of AZD1222 vaccination. The CDR3 loop is CASSVERGGPDTQYF. In DNA form, the CDR3 reads TGTGCCAGCAGCGTGGAGCGGGGGGGCCCGGATACGCAGTATTTT. Looking up the rest from reference TRBV9 and TRBJ2-3 gives the full variable domain: DSGVTQTPKHLITATGQRVTLRCSPRSGDLSVYWYQQSLDQGLQFLIQYYNGEERAKGNILERFSAQQFPDLHSELNLSSLELGDSALYFCASSVERGGPDTQYFGPGTRLTVL.